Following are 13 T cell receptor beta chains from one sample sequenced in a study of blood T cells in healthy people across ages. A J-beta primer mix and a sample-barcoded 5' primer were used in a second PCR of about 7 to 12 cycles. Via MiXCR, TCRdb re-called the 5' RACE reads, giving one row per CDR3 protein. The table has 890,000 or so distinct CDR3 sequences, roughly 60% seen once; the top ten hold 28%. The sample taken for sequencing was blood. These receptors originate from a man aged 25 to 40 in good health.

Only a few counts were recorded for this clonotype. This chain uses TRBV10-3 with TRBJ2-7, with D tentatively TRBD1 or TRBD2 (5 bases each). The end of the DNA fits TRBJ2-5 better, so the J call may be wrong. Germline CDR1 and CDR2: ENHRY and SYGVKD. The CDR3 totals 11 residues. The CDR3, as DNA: TGTGCCCACAGCGAGGGGGAGACCCAGTACTTC. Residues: CAHSEGETQYF.

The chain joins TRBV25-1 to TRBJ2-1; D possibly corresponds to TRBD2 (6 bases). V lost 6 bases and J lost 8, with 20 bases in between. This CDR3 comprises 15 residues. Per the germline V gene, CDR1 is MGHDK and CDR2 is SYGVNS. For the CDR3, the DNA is TGTGCCAGCAGGACATTTGGGACCGGGAGTGATGAGCAGTTCTTC. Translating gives CASRTFGTGSDEQFF.

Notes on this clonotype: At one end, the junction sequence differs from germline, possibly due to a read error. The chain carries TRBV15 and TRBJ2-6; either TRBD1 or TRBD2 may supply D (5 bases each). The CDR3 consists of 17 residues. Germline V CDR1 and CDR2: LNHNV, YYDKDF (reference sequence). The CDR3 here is CATSRDRGDFGANVPTF. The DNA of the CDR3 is TGTGCCACCAGCAGAGATCGGGGCGACTTTGGGGCCAACGTCCCGACTTTC.

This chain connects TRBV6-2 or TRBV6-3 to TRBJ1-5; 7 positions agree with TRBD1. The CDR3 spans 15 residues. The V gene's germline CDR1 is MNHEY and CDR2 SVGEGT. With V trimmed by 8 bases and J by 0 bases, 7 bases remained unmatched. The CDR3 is CASHRQGGSNQPQHF. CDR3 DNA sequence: TGTGCCAGCCACAGACAGGGTGGTAGCAATCAGCCCCAGCATTTT.

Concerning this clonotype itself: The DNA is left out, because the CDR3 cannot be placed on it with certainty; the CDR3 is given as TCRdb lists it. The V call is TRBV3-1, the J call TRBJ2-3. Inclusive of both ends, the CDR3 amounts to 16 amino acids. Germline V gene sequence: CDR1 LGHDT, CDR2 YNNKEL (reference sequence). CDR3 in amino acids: CASSQDVASGTDTQYF.

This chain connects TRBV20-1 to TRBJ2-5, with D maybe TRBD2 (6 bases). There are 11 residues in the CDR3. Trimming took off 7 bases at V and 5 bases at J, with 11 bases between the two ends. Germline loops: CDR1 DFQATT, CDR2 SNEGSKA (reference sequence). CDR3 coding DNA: TGCAGTGTTAGCGGTGGGGAGACCCAGTACTTC. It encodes CSVSGGETQYF.

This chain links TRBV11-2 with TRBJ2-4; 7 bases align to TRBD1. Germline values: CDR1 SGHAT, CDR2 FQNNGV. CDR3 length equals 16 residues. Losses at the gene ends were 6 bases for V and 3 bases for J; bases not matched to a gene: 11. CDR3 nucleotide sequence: TGTGCCAGCAGTCGTACAGGGGTTTCGGACAAAAACATTCAGTACTTC. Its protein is CASSRTGVSDKNIQYF.

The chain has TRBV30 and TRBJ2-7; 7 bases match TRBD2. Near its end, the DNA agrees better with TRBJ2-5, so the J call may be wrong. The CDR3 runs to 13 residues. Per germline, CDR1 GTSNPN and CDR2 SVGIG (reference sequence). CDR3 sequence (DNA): TGTGCCTACGGGACTATCTCTGGCGAGACCCAGTACTTC. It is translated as CAYGTISGETQYF.

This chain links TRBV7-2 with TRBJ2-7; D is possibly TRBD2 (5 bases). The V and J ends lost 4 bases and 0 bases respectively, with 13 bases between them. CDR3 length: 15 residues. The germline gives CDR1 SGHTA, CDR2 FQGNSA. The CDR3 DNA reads TGTGCCAGCAGCTCCGGGGTGGGCGCCTCCTACGAGCAGTACTTC. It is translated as CASSSGVGASYEQYF.

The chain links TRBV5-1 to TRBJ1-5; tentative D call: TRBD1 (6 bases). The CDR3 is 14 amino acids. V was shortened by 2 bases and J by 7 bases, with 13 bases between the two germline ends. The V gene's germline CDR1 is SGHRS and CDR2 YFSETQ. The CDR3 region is CASSFTSGEQPQHF. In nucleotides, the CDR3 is TGCGCCAGCAGCTTTACTTCAGGGGAGCAGCCCCAGCATTTT.

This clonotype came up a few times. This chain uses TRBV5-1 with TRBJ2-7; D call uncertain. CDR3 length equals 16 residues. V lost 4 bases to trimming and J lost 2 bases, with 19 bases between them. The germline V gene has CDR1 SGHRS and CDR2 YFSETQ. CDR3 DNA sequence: TGCGCCAGCAGCCCCAGGACGGGTATCGAAGCCTACGAGCAGTACTTC. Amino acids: CASSPRTGIEAYEQYF.

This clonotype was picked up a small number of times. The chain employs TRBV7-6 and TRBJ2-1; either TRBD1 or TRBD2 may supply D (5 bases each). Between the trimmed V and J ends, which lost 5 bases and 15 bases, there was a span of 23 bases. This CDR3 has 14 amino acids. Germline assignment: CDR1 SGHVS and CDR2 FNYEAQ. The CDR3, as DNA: TGTGCCAGCAGCCCACAACAGGAACCTTCCGGGGCGTTCTTC. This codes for CASSPQQEPSGAFF.

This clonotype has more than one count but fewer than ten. The CDR3 spells CASTLGQGNIQYF. The CDR3 nucleotides read TGTGCCAGCACCCTGGGACAGGGGAACATTCAGTACTTC. The chain employs TRBV3-1 and TRBJ2-4; 10 bases match TRBD1. The CDR3 is 13 residues long. V dropped 7 bases and J dropped 7; count of bases not matched to a gene: 4. Germline V lookup: CDR1 LGHDT, CDR2 YNNKEL (reference sequence).